What follows are 15 T cell receptor beta chains derived from one specimen sequenced in a study of blood T cells in healthy people across ages. Combining a sample-barcoded 5' primer with a J-beta primer mix, a second PCR ran for about 7 to 12 cycles. One entry per CDR3 protein, called by TCRdb with MiXCR from the 5' RACE reads. The table has just over 1 million distinct CDR3 sequences, under 45% seen once. The sequencing input was blood. These receptors were obtained from an older woman in good health.

A note on this clonotype: A much larger clone differs from this one at a single base, so this may be a read error. The chain has TRBV10-3 and TRBJ1-5; D remains ambiguous. Germline assignment: CDR1 ENHRY and CDR2 SYGVKD. This CDR3 spans 13 amino acids. The CDR3 here is CAISEEPNQPLHF. CDR3 DNA sequence: TGTGCCATCAGTGAGGAACCTAATCAGCCCCTGCATTTT.

As regards this clonotype: One end of the junction is discordant with germline, which a read error may explain. CDR3 nucleotides: TGTGCCAGCAGTGTAGCGGAAGGAGTAACGCAGTATTTT. The encoded protein is CASSVAEGVTQYF. The V gene is TRBV12-3 or TRBV12-4, the J gene TRBJ2-3; D is possibly TRBD2 (6 bases). CDR3 length: 13 residues.

This clonotype was seen many times. This chain uses TRBV20-1 with TRBJ2-7; the match to TRBD2 covers 12 bases. J lost 4 bases, V lost 6 bases, and 7 bases had no gene match. CDR1 and CDR2 from the germline V gene are DFQATT and SNEGSKA (reference sequence). CDR3 size: 14 residues. CDR3 sequence (DNA): TGCAGTGCGACGACTAGCGGGAGACTTTACGAGCAGTACTTC. Amino acid sequence: CSATTSGRLYEQYF.

This clonotype occurred a few times. The gene calls are TRBV7-6 and TRBJ2-7, with D perhaps being TRBD1 or TRBD2 (5 bases each). The ends were cut back, 4 bases at V and 0 bases at J, with 13 bases in the middle. Germline loops: CDR1 SGHVS, CDR2 FNYEAQ. This CDR3 contains 15 residues. The CDR3 reads CASSYGTESSYEQYF. The DNA for the CDR3 is TGTGCCAGCAGCTACGGGACGGAGAGCTCCTACGAGCAGTACTTC.

This clonotype was seen only once. J is TRBJ1-1 and V is TRBV29-1; 8 nucleotides line up with TRBD1. Unmatched junction bases numbered 5, after V lost 7 bases and J lost 1 base. Germline V gene lookup returns CDR1 SQVTM and CDR2 ANQGSEA. The CDR3 runs 13 residues. The CDR3 protein is CSGEQGGNTEAFF. CDR3 coding DNA: TGCAGCGGGGAACAGGGGGGGAACACTGAAGCTTTCTTT.

V and J are TRBV6-1 and TRBJ1-1, with TRBD1 as a possible D gene (5 bases). The V gene lost 6 bases and the J gene lost 7 bases, with 21 bases spanning the gap. The germline gives CDR1 MNHNS, CDR2 SASEGT. CDR3 length: 15 residues. This chain's CDR3 is CASRSIYSGTDEAFF. The CDR3 coding sequence is TGTGCCAGCAGGAGCATTTACTCCGGGACGGATGAAGCTTTCTTT.

As DNA, the CDR3 is TGTGCCAGCAGCCACTTGGAGGTAGAGACCCAGTACTTC. This translates into CASSHLEVETQYF. This chain links TRBV7-9 with TRBJ2-5, with D tentatively TRBD2 (5 bases). Germline V CDR1 and CDR2: SEHNR, FQNEAQ (reference sequence). The CDR3 covers 13 residues. The V gene lost 5 bases and the J gene lost 4 bases, with 11 bases spanning the gap.

This clonotype showed up just once. The chain has TRBV27 and TRBJ1-2; no reliable D call. Germline-derived CDR1 and CDR2 are MNHEY and SMNVEV (reference sequence). V lost 3 bases and J 8 bases, leaving 10 bases between the germline ends. This CDR3 comprises 12 residues. The CDR3 region is CASSFRGLGYTF. CDR3 bases: TGTGCCAGCAGTTTTAGAGGTTTAGGCTACACCTTC.

The V and J genes are TRBV9 and TRBJ2-3, with D hard to call. CDR3 length equals 15 residues. The V gene's germline CDR1 is SGDLS and CDR2 YYNGEE. The V end was cut by 3 bases, the J end by 2 bases, with 13 bases between. This chain's CDR3 is CASSDHPGITDTQYF. CDR3 DNA sequence: TGTGCCAGCAGCGACCATCCAGGCATCACAGATACGCAGTATTTT.

This clonotype turned up a few times. The chain joins TRBV6-5 to TRBJ2-1, with 8 bases matching TRBD2. The CDR3 contains 17 residues. Trimming at V came to 2 bases and at J to 2 bases, leaving 8 bases not matched to a gene. From germline, CDR1 is MNHEY and CDR2 SVGAGI. The chain's CDR3 is CASSYTLTSGTYNEQFF. The CDR3 DNA follows: TGTGCCAGCAGTTACACACTAACTAGCGGAACCTACAATGAGCAGTTCTTC.

The chain is built from TRBV27 and TRBJ2-7; D may match TRBD1 or TRBD2 (7 bases each). Germline-derived CDR1 and CDR2 are MNHEY and SMNVEV (reference sequence). The CDR3 has 16 residues. V was clipped by 6 bases and J by 2 bases, with 20 bases between them. The CDR3, as DNA: TGTGCCAGCAGACGGCAGGGGGGGGGAAACGCCTACGAGCAGTACTTC. It codes for CASRRQGGGNAYEQYF.

J is TRBJ2-3 and V is TRBV5-4; TRBD1 might be the D (6 bases). The CDR3 loop spans 16 amino acids. Germline CDR1 reads SGHNT; CDR2 reads YYREEE (reference sequence). Trimming took 4 bases from V and 3 from J, leaving 18 bases between them. DNA for the CDR3: TGTGCCAGCAGCCCCAACGGCGGCAGGGGTACAGATACGCAGTATTTT. This translates into CASSPNGGRGTDTQYF. Supplemented by reference TRBV5-4 and TRBJ2-3, the full variable domain reads ETGVTQSPTHLIKTRGQQVTLRCSSQSGHNTVSWYQQALGQGPQFIFQYYREEENGRGNFPPRFSGLQFPNYSSELNVNALELDDSALYLCASSPNGGRGTDTQYFGPGTRLTVL.

The chain joins TRBV5-1 to TRBJ2-7; unclear D gene. Trimming pared 1 base from V and 3 bases from J, leaving 17 bases between. CDR3 length: 16 amino acids. Germline CDR1 is SGHRS and CDR2 is YFSETQ. CDR3 loop: CASSLSNHRTVYEQYF. CDR3 sequence (DNA): TGCGCCAGCAGCTTGTCAAACCATCGGACGGTCTACGAGCAGTACTTC.

The chain couples TRBV20-1 to TRBJ2-7; D gene uncertain. CDR3 length: 13 amino acids. CDR1 and CDR2 (germline): DFQATT, SNEGSKA (reference sequence). V was clipped by 4 bases and J by 6 bases, with 16 bases between them. CDR3 sequence: CSATLTYSGEQYF. For the CDR3, the DNA is TGCAGTGCTACCTTAACCTACAGTGGCGAGCAGTACTTC.

The V call is TRBV6-1, the J call TRBJ2-5, with 9 nucleotides matching TRBD1. The V segment lost 4 bases and the J segment 4 bases; nucleotides outside the gene matches: 7. Germline assignment: CDR1 MNHNS and CDR2 SASEGT. The CDR3 length is 15 residues. The chain's CDR3 is CASSAQTGGAETQYF. CDR3 in DNA: TGTGCCAGCAGTGCGCAAACAGGGGGCGCAGAGACCCAGTACTTC.